A selection of T cell receptor beta chains follows, all from one sample in a study of long-term antiretroviral therapy in people with HIV. Assay used: immunoSEQ multiplex PCR; TCRdb lists only in-frame clones, some missing. The sample has some 25,000 clones, 65% to 90% seen once. The material was unsorted PBMCs, obtained 1.2 years after starting antiretroviral therapy. These receptor sequences come from a man between 45 and 60 years old with HIV. CDR3s include the opening cysteine and the closing phenylalanine or tryptophan. The D gene is left open where the match is weak. Clone size is stated in some rows and not others, as once, few, many or a class when expanded.

DNA: TGTGCCAGCAGTTTTTGGGGGACCTCTCAAGAGACCCAGTACTTC
CDR3: CASSFWGTSQETQYF
J: TRBJ2-5
V: TRBV28
D: .
size: .

DNA: TGCGCCAGCAGCTTATATACAATCACAGATACGCAGTATTTT
CDR3: CASSLYTITDTQYF
J: TRBJ2-3
V: TRBV5-1
D: .
size: once

DNA: TGTGCCAGCAGCAGAACAGGGGGCGCCTCACCCCTCCACTTT
CDR3: CASSRTGGASPLHF
J: TRBJ1-6
V: TRBV25-1
D: TRBD1
size: .

DNA: TGCAGCTTTGCCCAGGGGTTTAACACCGGGGAGCTGTTTTTT
CDR3: CSFAQGFNTGELFF
J: TRBJ2-2
V: TRBV29-1
D: .
size: .

DNA: TGTGCCAGTAGTATTCAGCCCCAGCATTTT
CDR3: CASSIQPQHF
J: TRBJ1-5
V: TRBV19
D: .
size: .

DNA: TGTGCCATCAGTGAAGCGGCCGGTGGCGGCGAGCAGTACTTC
CDR3: CAISEAAGGGEQYF
J: TRBJ2-7
V: TRBV10-3
D: .
size: .

DNA: TGTGCCAGCAGCTTAGGTCTCGCGGGTCTCATATCTGGGGCCAACGTCCTGACTTTC
CDR3: CASSLGLAGLISGANVLTF
J: TRBJ2-6
V: TRBV7-8
D: .
size: .

DNA: TGTGCCAGCAGCCCTCGGGCCTTGAACACTGAAGCTTTCTTT
CDR3: CASSPRALNTEAFF
J: TRBJ1-1
V: TRBV7-3
D: .
size: .

DNA: TGTGCCAGCACCCTGTCGGGGCCGGGTGGCAATGAGCAGTTCTTC
CDR3: CASTLSGPGGNEQFF
J: TRBJ2-1
V: TRBV7-6
D: .
size: once

DNA: TGTGCCAGCACTCCCTCGGGGGCCCAGGGCCCCGGCTACACCTTC
CDR3: CASTPSGAQGPGYTF
J: TRBJ1-2
V: TRBV2
D: .
size: .

DNA: TGTGCCAGCAGCTTGAGGTCAGGTAGCACAGATACGCAGTATTTT
CDR3: CASSLRSGSTDTQYF
J: TRBJ2-3
V: TRBV5-6
D: .
size: .

DNA: TGTGCCAGCGCGACAGGGGTAGGAAACACCATATATTTT
CDR3: CASATGVGNTIYF
J: TRBJ1-3
V: TRBV7-8
D: TRBD1
size: once

DNA: TGTGCCAGCGCTATGTCGATGAACACTGAAGCTTTCTTT
CDR3: CASAMSMNTEAFF
J: TRBJ1-1
V: TRBV6-5
D: .
size: .

DNA: TGTGCCAGCAGCTACGGGGGGGCCGCAGATACGCAGTATTTT
CDR3: CASSYGGAADTQYF
J: TRBJ2-3
V: TRBV11-3
D: TRBD2
size: .

DNA: TGTGCCAGCAGCAAAGTCTCAAGGACATCGAGCTCTGGAAACACCATATATTTT
CDR3: CASSKVSRTSSSGNTIYF
J: TRBJ1-3
V: TRBV21-1
D: .
size: .

DNA: TGTGCCAGCAGCCAGTGGGTGAACACTGAAGCTTTCTTT
CDR3: CASSQWVNTEAFF
J: TRBJ1-1
V: TRBV4-2
D: .
size: .

DNA: TGTGCCAGTCACCCGGGACACTACAATGAGCAGTTCTTC
CDR3: CASHPGHYNEQFF
J: TRBJ2-1
V: TRBV19
D: .
size: once

DNA: TGTGCCAGCAGCTCAGACAGGGGCTACGAGCAGTACTTC
CDR3: CASSSDRGYEQYF
J: TRBJ2-7
V: TRBV7-2
D: TRBD1
size: .

DNA: TGTGCCAGCAGCTCCTACCTAATGGCGAGTCGGGGTCAGCCCCAGCATTTT
CDR3: CASSSYLMASRGQPQHF
J: TRBJ1-5
V: TRBV7-8
D: .
size: .

DNA: TGCGCCAGCAGCCAAAGGTCAGGGGCCACCGGGGAGCTGTTTTTT
CDR3: CASSQRSGATGELFF
J: TRBJ2-2
V: TRBV4-3
D: .
size: .

DNA: TGTGCCTGGAGTGTAAGAGGGACAGGGCAAAAACTGTTTTTT
CDR3: CAWSVRGTGQKLFF
J: TRBJ1-4
V: TRBV30
D: TRBD1
size: .

DNA: TGTGCCAGCAGTTTATCGGGTTCCGTTAGCTCCTACGAGCAGTACTTC
CDR3: CASSLSGSVSSYEQYF
J: TRBJ2-7
V: TRBV27
D: .
size: .

DNA: TGCGCCAGCAGCCCGGGACAGGTCCCATCACCCCTCCACTTT
CDR3: CASSPGQVPSPLHF
J: TRBJ1-6
V: TRBV4-1
D: TRBD1
size: few

DNA: TGTGCCAGCAGTTTTATTTGGGGGGGGTTTAGACACATTCAGTACTTC
CDR3: CASSFIWGGFRHIQYF
J: TRBJ2-4
V: TRBV28
D: TRBD2
size: .

DNA: TGTGCCTGGAGGGTAACCGGGCCTAAAAATGGCTACACCTTC
CDR3: CAWRVTGPKNGYTF
J: TRBJ1-2
V: TRBV30
D: .
size: .

DNA: TGTGCCAGCAGTTGGGGGACACCGGGAGATACGCAGTATTTT
CDR3: CASSWGTPGDTQYF
J: TRBJ2-3
V: TRBV27
D: .
size: .

DNA: TGTGCCAGCAGCTTAGCGGGGATCCGTAATTCACCCCTCCACTTT
CDR3: CASSLAGIRNSPLHF
J: TRBJ1-6
V: TRBV7-8
D: .
size: once

DNA: TGTGCCAGTATAGCGGGACTTCACAATGAGCAGTTCTTC
CDR3: CASIAGLHNEQFF
J: TRBJ2-1
V: TRBV11-2
D: TRBD2
size: .

DNA: TGTGCCAGCTCACCAAGGGCAGGGAGGGTCCAAGAGACCCAGTACTTC
CDR3: CASSPRAGRVQETQYF
J: TRBJ2-5
V: TRBV18
D: TRBD2
size: .

DNA: TGTGCCAGCAGTGAAGCCTGGGGGAAACGGAGAGAGACCCAGTACTTC
CDR3: CASSEAWGKRRETQYF
J: TRBJ2-5
V: TRBV2
D: .
size: .

DNA: TGTGCCAGCATCGGGACAGGGGGACCCTACGAGCAGTACTTC
CDR3: CASIGTGGPYEQYF
J: TRBJ2-7
V: TRBV28
D: TRBD1
size: .

DNA: TGTGCCAGCAGCTTAAGTAGCACCGGGGAGCTGTTTTTT
CDR3: CASSLSSTGELFF
J: TRBJ2-2
V: TRBV7-3
D: .
size: .